This T cell receptor beta chain was recovered during a study of neurological immune-mediated disorders. At least ten counts were recorded for this clonotype. The CDR3 is 15 residues long. V trimming: 4 bases; J trimming: 2 bases; junction bases outside the gene matches: 4. The germline V gene encodes CDR1 MNHEY and CDR2 SVGAGI. TCRdb called the 5' RACE reads again in MiXCR, with one record for every CDR3 protein. Of approximately 16,000 distinct CDR3 sequences listed, less than 25% are singletons. The source is a man in his forties or fifties in good health. Sequencing input: PBMCs. The chain has TRBV6-5 and TRBJ1-2, with 10 nucleotides matching TRBD1. The CDR3 bases are TGTGCCAGCAGTTCCCCGGACAGGGGGAACTATGGCTACACCTTC. Protein product: CASSSPDRGNYGYTF.